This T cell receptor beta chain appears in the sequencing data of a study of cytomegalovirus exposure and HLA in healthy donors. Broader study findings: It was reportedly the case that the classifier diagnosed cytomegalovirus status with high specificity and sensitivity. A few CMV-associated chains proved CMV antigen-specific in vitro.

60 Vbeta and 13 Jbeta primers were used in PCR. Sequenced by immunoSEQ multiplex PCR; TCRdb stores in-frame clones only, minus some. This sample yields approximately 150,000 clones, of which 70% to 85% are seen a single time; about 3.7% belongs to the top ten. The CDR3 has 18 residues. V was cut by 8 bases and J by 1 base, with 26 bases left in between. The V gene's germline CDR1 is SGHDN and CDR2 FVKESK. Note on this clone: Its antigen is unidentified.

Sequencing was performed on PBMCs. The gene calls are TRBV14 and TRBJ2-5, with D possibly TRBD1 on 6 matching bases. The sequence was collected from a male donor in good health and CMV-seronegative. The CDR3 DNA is TGTGCCAGCGGCCCTCAAGGGGTCAGTTTAGGGGGCCAAGAGACCCAGTACTTC. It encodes CASGPQGVSLGGQETQYF.